This TCR beta chain appears in the sequencing data of a study of blood T cells in healthy people across ages. Broader study findings: With age, beta diversity per million T cells declined roughly linearly, significantly by 40.

Germline values: CDR1 MNHEY, CDR2 SVGAGI. The CDR3 has 15 amino acids. V dropped 5 bases and J dropped 3; count of bases not matched to a gene: 8. This clonotype was seen a few times. Its antigen is as yet unknown. With a J-beta primer mix and a sample-barcoded 5' primer, a second PCR ran about 7 to 11 cycles. TCRdb analysed the 5' RACE reads with MiXCR anew, one entry per CDR3 protein. The table records 1,500,000 or so distinct CDR3 sequences, around 40% of them present only once. This chain uses TRBV6-5 with TRBJ2-3; 7 bases match TRBD1. The material sequenced was blood. The sequence was obtained from a woman under 30 in good health. CDR3: CASSRQGSTTDTQYF. CDR3 DNA: TGTGCCAGCAGTCGACAGGGTAGCACTACAGATACGCAGTATTTT.